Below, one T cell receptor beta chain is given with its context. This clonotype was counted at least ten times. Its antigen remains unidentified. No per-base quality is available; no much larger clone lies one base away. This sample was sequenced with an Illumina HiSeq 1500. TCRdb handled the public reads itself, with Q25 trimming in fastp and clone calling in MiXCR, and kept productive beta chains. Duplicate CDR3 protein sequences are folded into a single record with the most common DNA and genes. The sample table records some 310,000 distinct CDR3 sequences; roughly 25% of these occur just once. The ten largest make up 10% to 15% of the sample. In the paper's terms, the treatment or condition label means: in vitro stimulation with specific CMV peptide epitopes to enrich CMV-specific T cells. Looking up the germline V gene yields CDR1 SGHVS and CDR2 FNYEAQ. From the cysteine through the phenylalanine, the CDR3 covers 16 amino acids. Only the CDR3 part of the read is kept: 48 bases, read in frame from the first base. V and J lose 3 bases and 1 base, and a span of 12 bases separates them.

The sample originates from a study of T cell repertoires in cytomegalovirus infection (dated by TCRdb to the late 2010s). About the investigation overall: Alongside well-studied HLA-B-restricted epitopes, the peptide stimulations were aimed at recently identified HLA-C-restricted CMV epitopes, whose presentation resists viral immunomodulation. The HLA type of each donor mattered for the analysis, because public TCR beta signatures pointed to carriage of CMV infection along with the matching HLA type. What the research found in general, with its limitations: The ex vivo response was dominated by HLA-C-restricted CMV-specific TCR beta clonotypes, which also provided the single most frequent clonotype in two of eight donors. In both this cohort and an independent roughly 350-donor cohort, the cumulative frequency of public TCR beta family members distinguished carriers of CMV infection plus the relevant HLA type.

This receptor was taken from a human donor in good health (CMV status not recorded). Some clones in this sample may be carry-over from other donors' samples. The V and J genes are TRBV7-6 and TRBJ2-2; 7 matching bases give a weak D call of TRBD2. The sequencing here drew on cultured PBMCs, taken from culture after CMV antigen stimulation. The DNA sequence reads TGTGCCAGCAGCTTCGGGGGGCCAGTGAACACCGGGGAGCTGTTTTTT. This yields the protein CASSFGGPVNTGELFF.